This T cell receptor (beta chain) is from a study of blood T cell repertoires in COVID-19. The overall study: The United States, Italy and Spain supplied acute and convalescent COVID-19 samples. T cells, B-cell-depleted T cells, or PBMCs supplied cDNA or gDNA.

This clone was seen only a few times. The method was immunoSEQ multiplex PCR; TCRdb's version includes in-frame clones alone and lacks a portion of them. In the table there are about 130,000 clones, 60% to 80% of which are singletons. From germline, CDR1 is LNHNV and CDR2 YYDKDF (reference sequence). The CDR3 sequence is 17 residues long. The V gene lost 0 bases and the J gene lost 0 bases, with 13 bases spanning the gap. The sample consisted of peripheral blood. The V call is TRBV15, the J call TRBJ2-3; D is undetermined. The clonotype comes from a woman between 65 and 79 years old with acute or convalescent COVID-19. CDR3 nucleotide sequence: TGTGCCACCAGCAGAGATGGGCAGCTCTCTAGCACAGATACGCAGTATTTT. This encodes CATSRDGQLSSTDTQYF.